Listed below are T cell receptor beta chains from one sample, sequenced in a study of T cell responses to AZD1222 COVID-19 vaccine. Sequencing used immunoSEQ multiplex PCR; TCRdb keeps in-frame clones, though not all of them. The sample holds 150,000 to 180,000 clones; about 88% are singletons and the top ten take under 20%. This sample comprised peripheral blood, obtained on day 0 of AZD1222 vaccination. The receptors derive from an adult in good health. CDR3s include the opening cysteine and the closing phenylalanine or tryptophan. D genes are given only for firm matches. Expanded clones are given a class, and other clones once, few, many or no size at all.

TRBV7-2	TRBJ1-2	TRBD1	-	CASSFRTGGSNYGYTF	TGTGCCAGCAGCTTTCGGACAGGGGGATCGAACTATGGCTACACCTTC
TRBV7-2	TRBJ1-2	-	-	CASSPRGVGSTGYTF	TGTGCCAGCAGCCCCCGCGGGGTAGGGTCTACGGGCTACACCTTC
TRBV5-4	TRBJ1-2	-	once	CASSLGQNYGYTF	TGTGCCAGCAGCTTGGGTCAGAACTATGGCTACACCTTC
TRBV28	TRBJ1-5	-	-	CASSLGTAIQPQHF	TGTGCCAGCAGTTTAGGAACAGCTATCCAGCCCCAGCATTTT
TRBV15	TRBJ1-6	-	-	CATSPGTFNSPLHF	TGTGCCACCAGCCCCGGCACGTTCAATTCACCCCTCCACTTT
TRBV24-1	TRBJ1-2	-	-	CATSPGPLLSGYTF	TGTGCCACCAGCCCGGGACCCCTCCTTTCTGGCTACACCTTC
TRBV7-2	TRBJ1-5	-	-	CASSAGRRQPQHF	TGTGCCAGCAGCGCCGGACGGAGGCAGCCCCAGCATTTT
TRBV21-1	TRBJ2-2	-	-	CASSNQSGTGELFF	TGTGCCAGCAGCAACCAGTCGGGGACCGGGGAGCTGTTTTTT
TRBV7-3	TRBJ2-1	TRBD2	-	CASSLMVRLAGVGEQFF	TGTGCCAGCAGCTTAATGGTGCGTCTAGCGGGAGTGGGTGAGCAGTTCTTC
TRBV30	TRBJ1-5	TRBD1	-	CAWSVFRQGSNQPQHF	TGTGCCTGGAGTGTATTTCGACAGGGGAGCAATCAGCCCCAGCATTTT
TRBV19	TRBJ2-2	-	-	CASPGGQVRSLTGELFF	TGTGCCAGCCCGGGGGGACAGGTTCGATCCCTCACCGGGGAGCTGTTTTTT
TRBV7-2	TRBJ2-2	-	once	CASSRNTGELFF	TGTGCCAGCAGCCGGAACACCGGGGAGCTGTTTTTT
TRBV25-1	TRBJ1-2	TRBD1	-	CASSEQGARYGYTF	TGTGCCAGCAGTGAACAGGGGGCGCGGTATGGCTACACCTTC
TRBV6-5	TRBJ1-2	-	once	CASTKGGLSGYTF	TGTGCCAGCACCAAGGGGGGGCTGAGTGGCTACACCTTC
TRBV30	TRBJ1-1	-	-	CAWSPGRTEAFF	TGTGCCTGGAGTCCTGGACGCACTGAAGCTTTCTTT
TRBV6-4	TRBJ2-2	-	-	CASSREGTGELFF	TGTGCCAGCTCTCGCGAAGGGACCGGGGAGCTGTTTTTT
TRBV5-6	TRBJ1-1	-	-	CASSDEGGKSTEAFF	TGTGCCAGCAGCGACGAAGGTGGGAAGAGTACTGAAGCTTTCTTT
TRBV9	TRBJ1-1	-	-	CASSAHTQGGTEAFF	TGTGCCAGCAGCGCCCATACACAAGGGGGGACTGAAGCTTTCTTT
TRBV28	TRBJ2-3	TRBD2	-	CASSSLTSGEGGDTQYF	TGTGCCAGTTCGTCCCTGACTAGCGGGGAGGGAGGAGATACGCAGTATTTT
TRBV28	TRBJ2-7	-	-	CASSLEGGKSSYEQYF	TGTGCCAGCAGTTTGGAGGGGGGCAAGAGCTCCTACGAGCAGTACTTC
TRBV19	TRBJ1-3	-	-	CASSPTGLSGNTIYF	TGTGCCAGTAGCCCTACAGGGTTATCCGGAAACACCATATATTTT
TRBV5-6	TRBJ1-1	TRBD1	-	CASSRRQGNTEAFF	TGTGCCAGCAGCCGAAGACAGGGAAACACTGAAGCTTTCTTT
TRBV2	TRBJ1-2	TRBD1	-	CASSEGGTALYGYTF	TGTGCCAGCAGTGAAGGGGGGACAGCTCTCTATGGCTACACCTTC
TRBV4-3	TRBJ2-7	-	-	CASSPTRTVYEQYF	TGCGCCAGCAGTCCGACCCGGACGGTCTACGAGCAGTACTTC
TRBV14	TRBJ1-4	-	-	CASSPQYPVEGVEFEKLFF	TGTGCCAGCAGCCCGCAATACCCCGTGGAAGGGGTCGAATTTGAAAAACTGTTTTTT
TRBV29-1	TRBJ1-1	-	-	CSVRGSKTEAFF	TGCAGCGTTAGGGGATCGAAGACTGAAGCTTTCTTT
TRBV5-1	TRBJ1-2	-	-	CASSLAVGVIYGYTF	TGCGCCAGCAGCTTGGCGGTGGGGGTTATTTACGGCTACACCTTC
TRBV3-1/TRBV3-2	TRBJ1-5	-	-	CASSQRGYQPQHF	TGTGCCAGCAGCCAAAGGGGGTACCAGCCCCAGCATTTT
TRBV5-1	TRBJ1-2	-	-	CASSLDGGNYGYTF	TGCGCCAGCAGCTTGGACGGGGGGAACTATGGCTACACCTTC
TRBV7-9	TRBJ2-7	-	-	CASSGGEQYF	TGTGCCAGCAGCGGGGGCGAGCAGTACTTC
TRBV29-1	TRBJ2-3	TRBD1	-	CSGTGDTDTQYF	TGCAGCGGAACAGGGGACACAGATACGCAGTATTTT
TRBV6-5	TRBJ2-7	-	-	CASSYLPFASYEQYF	TGTGCCAGCAGTTACCTTCCTTTTGCTTCCTACGAGCAGTACTTC
TRBV7-2	TRBJ1-2	-	-	CASSLEGTRLNYGYTF	TGTGCCAGCAGCTTAGAGGGGACCCGCCTTAACTATGGCTACACCTTC
TRBV19	TRBJ1-2	-	-	CASSPNRGPDTF	TGTGCCAGTAGTCCCAACAGAGGGCCGGACACCTTC
TRBV5-5	TRBJ1-5	-	-	CASSLAFKGVRQPQHF	TGTGCCAGCAGCTTGGCCTTTAAAGGGGTCCGTCAGCCCCAGCATTTT
TRBV5-6	TRBJ2-2	-	-	CASIEAVNTGELFF	TGTGCCAGCATCGAAGCTGTTAACACCGGGGAGCTGTTTTTT
TRBV30	TRBJ1-2	TRBD1	-	CAWRGQDYGYTF	TGTGCCTGGAGGGGACAGGATTATGGCTACACCTTC
TRBV5-4	TRBJ2-3	TRBD2	-	CASSFGGGAYDTQYF	TGTGCCAGCAGCTTTGGCGGGGGGGCCTATGATACGCAGTATTTT
TRBV5-8	TRBJ1-2	-	-	CASSFRGYTF	TGTGCCAGCAGCTTTCGTGGCTACACCTTC
TRBV4-2	TRBJ1-5	-	-	CASSRRYSNQPQHF	TGTGCCAGCAGCCGCCGTTATAGCAATCAGCCCCAGCATTTT
TRBV5-1	TRBJ1-2	-	-	CASSPRGPEQGPNGYTF	TGCGCCAGCAGCCCGAGGGGTCCCGAACAGGGTCCGAATGGCTACACCTTC
TRBV5-4	TRBJ2-1	-	-	CASSWGLNEQFF	TGTGCCAGCAGCTGGGGACTCAATGAGCAGTTCTTC
TRBV20-1	TRBJ1-2	-	-	CSAGGPYGYTF	TGCAGTGCCGGGGGACCCTATGGCTACACCTTC
TRBV6-5	TRBJ2-7	-	-	CASSYSQRTYEQYF	TGTGCCAGCAGTTACTCCCAGAGAACCTACGAGCAGTACTTC
TRBV19	TRBJ1-5	-	-	CASSTRPDQPQHF	TGTGCCAGTAGTACCCGACCCGATCAGCCCCAGCATTTT
TRBV5-4	TRBJ1-6	TRBD1	once	CASSLGTAVYNSPLHF	TGTGCCAGCAGCCTGGGGACAGCAGTTTATAATTCACCCCTCCACTTT